This T cell receptor beta chain was profiled in a study of glioma-infiltrating T cells. TCR alpha and beta CDR3 regions were amplified from RNA using iRepertoire nested multiplex PCR. TCRdb used MiXCR to reprocess the multiplex PCR reads, holding one entry per CDR3 protein. The sample contains 150,000 or so distinct CDR3 sequences, about two fifths of which appear only once. The CDR3 is 16 amino acids. Between the trimmed V and J ends, which lost 4 bases and 3 bases, there was a span of 18 bases. CDR1 and CDR2 (germline): DFQATT, SNEGSKA (reference sequence). The receptor was derived from a human donor with low-grade glioma or glioblastoma, undergoing nonglioma brain surgery, or in good health (not recorded which). The sample was glioma tissue, nonneoplastic brain tissue, or PBMCs (not recorded which). V is TRBV20-1 and J is TRBJ2-2, with D possibly TRBD2 on 6 matching bases. The CDR3 sequence is CSAIPPGGRDTGELFF. CDR3 bases: TGCAGTGCTATCCCCCCCGGAGGGCGGGACACCGGGGAGCTGTTTTTT.